These T cell receptor beta chains were read from a single sample in a study of OX40 agonist ivuxolimab in advanced cancers. The assay was immunoSEQ multiplex PCR, and TCRdb's table has in-frame clones only and misses some. The sample has around 20,000 clones, about 67% seen once. This material consisted of CD4+ or CD8+ T cells sorted from blood, taken in a trial of the OX40 agonist ivuxolimab. These TCRs come from an adult with an advanced solid tumor such as melanoma, head and neck, liver or kidney cancer. Both conserved end residues are part of each CDR3. A D gene is named only where the DNA matches it firmly. Not all rows give a size; the values are once, few, many and, for expanded clones, a class.

j_call d_call v_call clone_size cdr3_aa cdr3_nt
TRBJ2-3 TRBD1 TRBV28 once CASSLGQGALGTDTQYF TGTGCCAGCAGCCTGGGACAGGGGGCGCTTGGCACAGATACGCAGTATTTT
TRBJ2-7 . TRBV28 few CASSEAGSGEQYF TGTGCCAGCAGTGAGGCAGGGTCGGGCGAGCAGTACTTC
TRBJ2-3 . TRBV4-1 few CASSQEYRLGAADTQYF TGCGCCAGCAGCCAAGAGTATAGGCTGGGAGCGGCAGATACGCAGTATTTT
TRBJ2-7 TRBD1 TRBV10-3 . CAISESQGADEQYF TGTGCCATCAGTGAGTCTCAGGGGGCGGACGAGCAGTACTTC
TRBJ2-3 . TRBV27 . CASSLKDSTDTQYF TGTGCCAGCAGTTTAAAGGACAGCACAGATACGCAGTATTTT
TRBJ2-1 TRBD2 TRBV7-2 . CASSLTWGLAGGNEQFF TGTGCCAGCAGCTTAACCTGGGGACTAGCGGGAGGAAATGAGCAGTTCTTC
TRBJ1-2 . TRBV6-5 . CASSPWGGGNYGYTF TGTGCCAGCAGTCCCTGGGGGGGCGGTAACTATGGCTACACCTTC
TRBJ2-7 . TRBV5-5 few CASSFSLPYEQYF TGTGCCAGCAGCTTCAGCCTCCCCTACGAGCAGTACTTC
TRBJ1-5 . TRBV5-5 . CASSLWGEGNQPQHF TGTGCCAGCAGCTTGTGGGGAGAAGGCAATCAGCCCCAGCATTTT
TRBJ2-2 . TRBV2 . CASSGPGQNTGELFF TGTGCCAGCAGCGGACCCGGGCAGAACACCGGGGAGCTGTTTTTT
TRBJ2-3 . TRBV7-9 . CASSLGGTDTQYF TGTGCCAGCAGCTTAGGCGGCACAGATACGCAGTATTTT
TRBJ2-7 TRBD1 TRBV6-1 . CASSEVGDGTEFYEQYF TGTGCCAGCAGTGAAGTCGGAGATGGGACAGAGTTTTACGAGCAGTACTTC
TRBJ2-7 . TRBV7-9 . CASSAQTDEQYF TGTGCCAGCAGCGCCCAAACGGACGAGCAGTACTTC
TRBJ1-6 . TRBV6-5 . CASSYGGWNSPLHF TGTGCCAGCAGTTACGGGGGGTGGAATTCACCCCTCCACTTT
TRBJ1-1 . TRBV28 . CASRSYREDTEAFF TGTGCCAGCAGATCTTACAGGGAAGACACTGAAGCTTTCTTT
TRBJ2-7 . TRBV30 . CAWSGTYEQYF TGTGCCTGGAGCGGGACCTACGAGCAGTACTTC
TRBJ2-7 . TRBV10-1 few CASSETQGYEQYF TGCGCCAGCAGTGAGACCCAGGGCTACGAGCAGTACTTC
TRBJ2-7 TRBD2 TRBV7-9 . CASSQEVAGAYEQYF TGTGCCAGCAGCCAAGAAGTAGCGGGGGCCTACGAGCAGTACTTC
TRBJ2-1 TRBD2 TRBV5-1 few CASSSSGSYNEQFF TGCGCCAGCAGCTCTAGCGGTTCCTACAATGAGCAGTTCTTC
TRBJ2-1 TRBD2 TRBV10-3 few CAISEGADGRAPNEQFF TGTGCCATCAGTGAGGGGGCGGACGGGAGGGCCCCCAATGAGCAGTTCTTC
TRBJ2-7 TRBD2 TRBV5-8 few CANETSGAYEQYF TGTGCCAACGAAACTAGCGGTGCCTACGAGCAGTACTTC
TRBJ1-5 . TRBV6-1 . CASSEQGTRYSNQPQHF TGTGCCAGCAGTGAACAGGGGACGCGATATAGCAATCAGCCCCAGCATTTT
TRBJ2-7 . TRBV19 . CASSMSRTAYEQYF TGTGCCAGTAGTATGTCCCGGACAGCCTACGAGCAGTACTTC
TRBJ2-7 TRBD2 TRBV28 few CASRTSGYEQYF TGTGCCAGCAGGACTAGCGGCTACGAGCAGTACTTC
TRBJ2-7 TRBD2 TRBV11-2 . CASSLESLADIYEQYF TGTGCCAGCAGCTTAGAGTCCCTAGCGGATATATACGAGCAGTACTTC
TRBJ2-7 . TRBV28 . CASSSGAGHNEQYF TGTGCCAGCAGTTCGGGTGCAGGGCATAACGAGCAGTACTTC
TRBJ2-7 . TRBV9 . CASSPGYEQYF TGTGCCAGCAGCCCGGGGTACGAGCAGTACTTC
TRBJ2-3 . TRBV10-1 few CASSEWRQTDTQYF TGCGCCAGCAGTGAGTGGAGACAGACAGATACGCAGTATTTT
TRBJ1-1 . TRBV11-2 . CASSLFRTDTEAFF TGTGCCAGCAGCTTATTCAGGACGGACACTGAAGCTTTCTTT
TRBJ2-3 TRBD2 TRBV15 . CATSRENLAGVDTQYF TGTGCCACCAGCAGAGAAAACCTAGCGGGAGTGGATACGCAGTATTTT
TRBJ2-7 . TRBV9 few CASSVEDSSYEQYF TGTGCCAGCAGCGTAGAGGACAGTTCCTACGAGCAGTACTTC
TRBJ2-7 TRBD1 TRBV27 few CASSFGTGAYEQYF TGTGCCAGCAGTTTTGGTACAGGGGCCTACGAGCAGTACTTC
TRBJ1-1 . TRBV6-1 . CASSSGQNTEAFF TGTGCCAGCAGTTCGGGACAGAACACTGAAGCTTTCTTT
TRBJ1-2 TRBD1 TRBV6-5 . CASSPGQNYGYTF TGTGCCAGCAGTCCGGGACAGAACTATGGCTACACCTTC
TRBJ2-7 . TRBV9 . CASSVEGNAYEQYF TGTGCCAGCAGCGTAGAGGGCAATGCCTACGAGCAGTACTTC
TRBJ2-5 . TRBV13 . CASSLARETQYF TGTGCCAGCAGCTTAGCCCGAGAGACCCAGTACTTC
TRBJ2-3 . TRBV10-3 . CAINPASGTDTQYF TGTGCCATCAATCCCGCTAGCGGCACAGATACGCAGTATTTT
TRBJ2-7 . TRBV7-6 . CASSSDPDNSYEQYF TGTGCCAGCAGTTCGGATCCGGATAACTCCTACGAGCAGTACTTC
TRBJ2-7 TRBD2 TRBV2 . CASSEIAGGKYEQYF TGTGCCAGCAGTGAAATAGCGGGAGGGAAATACGAGCAGTACTTC
TRBJ1-1 TRBD1 TRBV4-3 . CASSQTDRAVSTEAFF TGCGCCAGCAGCCAAACGGACAGGGCGGTCAGCACTGAAGCTTTCTTT
TRBJ1-1 . TRBV4-1 . CASSHDGTEAFF TGCGCCAGCAGCCACGACGGGACAGAAGCTTTCTTT
TRBJ2-7 . TRBV2 . CASSDLSFSYEQYF TGTGCCAGCAGTGATCTGAGTTTTTCCTACGAGCAGTACTTC
TRBJ2-1 TRBD2 TRBV9 . CASSELPLTSGRLNEQFF TGTGCCAGCAGCGAGCTCCCTTTGACTAGCGGGAGACTCAATGAGCAGTTCTTC
TRBJ1-2 . TRBV6-5 . CASNTPGGLDGYTF TGTGCCAGCAACACCCCCGGGGGGCTGGATGGCTACACCTTC
TRBJ2-7 . TRBV14 . CASSQQFRPWEQYF TGTGCCAGCAGCCAACAGTTCAGGCCGTGGGAGCAGTACTTC
TRBJ2-7 . TRBV5-1 . CASSLASEQYF TGCGCCAGCAGCTTGGCCAGCGAGCAGTACTTC
TRBJ1-4 . TRBV27 . CASSLSPGEANEKLFF TGTGCCAGCAGTTTATCACCAGGGGAGGCTAATGAAAAACTGTTTTTT
TRBJ2-7 TRBD2 TRBV7-9 . CASSLGTSGSGYYEQYF TGTGCCAGCAGCTTAGGGACTAGCGGGAGCGGGTACTACGAGCAGTACTTC
TRBJ2-1 . TRBV10-3 . CAATPGGYSYNEQFF TGTGCCGCAACTCCAGGGGGGTACTCCTACAATGAGCAGTTCTTC
TRBJ2-7 . TRBV15 once CATSRDRGGGRSYEQYF TGTGCCACCAGCAGAGATCGAGGGGGAGGCCGGTCCTACGAGCAGTACTTC
TRBJ2-2 TRBD2 TRBV15 few CATSRAGSGAGGLFF TGTGCCACCAGCAGGGCCGGGTCAGGGGCGGGGGGGCTGTTTTTT
TRBJ2-1 . TRBV28 few CASSPAGEQFF TGTGCCAGCAGTCCCGCGGGGGAGCAGTTCTTC
TRBJ2-7 TRBD1 TRBV4-1 medium-sized CASSQDHAWTGTYEQYF TGCGCCAGCAGCCAAGACCATGCCTGGACAGGGACATACGAGCAGTACTTC